The 6 T cell receptor beta chains reported below all come from one sample, sequenced in a study of cytomegalovirus exposure and HLA in healthy donors. PCR primers comprised 60 Vbeta and 13 Jbeta primers. Sequencing was performed with immunoSEQ multiplex PCR; in TCRdb, only in-frame clones are kept and a portion is missing. The sample has almost 200,000 clones, 79% seen once. What was sequenced was PBMCs. These TCRs come from a woman aged 25 to 39 in good health and CMV-seropositive.

This clone has only one observation. The chain couples TRBV18 to TRBJ1-6, with 7 bases identical to TRBD1. The junction had 5 bases not matched to a gene; V was cut back by 2 bases and J by 10 bases. The CDR3 sequence is 14 residues long. In germline, CDR1 is KGHSH, CDR2 LQKENI. The CDR3 DNA sequence: TGTGCCAGCTCACCAGCCCCAGGGGGATCACCCCTCCACTTT. As protein: CASSPAPGGSPLHF.

The rearrangement uses TRBV25-1 and TRBJ2-3; TRBD2 is a possible D gene (6 bases). V was pared by 1 base and J by 0 bases, with 11 bases between. In germline, CDR1 is MGHDK, CDR2 SYGVNS. CDR3 length: 16 amino acids. CDR3 coding DNA: TGTGCCAGCAGTGAATCTAGACGGGGGAGCACAGATACGCAGTATTTT. Amino acid sequence: CASSESRRGSTDTQYF.

The chain recombines TRBV4-2 with TRBJ1-4, with TRBD1 identical over 8 bases. With V trimmed by 8 bases and J by 2 bases, 7 bases remained unmatched. This CDR3 has 15 amino acids. CDR1 LGHNA and CDR2 YNFKEQ come from the germline V gene. The CDR3 nucleotides read TGTGCCAGCGGGACAGGAGGCGGTACTAATGAAAAACTGTTTTTT. Translating it yields CASGTGGGTNEKLFF.

The chain uses TRBV14 and TRBJ2-7; 7 bases map to TRBD2. The CDR3 loop spans 15 amino acids. The V and J ends lost 5 bases and 0 bases, in that order; junction bases with no gene match: 7. CDR1 SGHDN and CDR2 FVKESK come from the germline V gene. The CDR3 spells CASSYYSGSSYEQYF. As DNA, the CDR3 is TGTGCCAGCAGCTATTATAGCGGGTCCTCCTACGAGCAGTACTTC.

The chain employs TRBV7-6 and TRBJ2-1, with D perhaps TRBD2 (5 bases). The V and J ends lost 1 base and 4 bases respectively, with 14 bases between them. From germline, CDR1 is SGHVS and CDR2 FNYEAQ. The CDR3 consists of 16 residues. The CDR3 loop is CASSLVEARAYNEQFF. The CDR3 nucleotides read TGTGCCAGCAGCTTAGTGGAGGCCCGGGCATACAATGAGCAGTTCTTC.

This chain links TRBV7-2 with TRBJ2-7; 9 bases are shared with TRBD1. The CDR3 consists of 13 residues. The V and J ends lost 8 bases and 7 bases, in that order; junction bases with no gene match: 9. Germline values: CDR1 SGHTA, CDR2 FQGNSA. The CDR3 protein is CASGAGTGYEQYF. In DNA form, the CDR3 reads TGTGCCAGCGGGGCCGGGACAGGGTATGAGCAGTACTTC.